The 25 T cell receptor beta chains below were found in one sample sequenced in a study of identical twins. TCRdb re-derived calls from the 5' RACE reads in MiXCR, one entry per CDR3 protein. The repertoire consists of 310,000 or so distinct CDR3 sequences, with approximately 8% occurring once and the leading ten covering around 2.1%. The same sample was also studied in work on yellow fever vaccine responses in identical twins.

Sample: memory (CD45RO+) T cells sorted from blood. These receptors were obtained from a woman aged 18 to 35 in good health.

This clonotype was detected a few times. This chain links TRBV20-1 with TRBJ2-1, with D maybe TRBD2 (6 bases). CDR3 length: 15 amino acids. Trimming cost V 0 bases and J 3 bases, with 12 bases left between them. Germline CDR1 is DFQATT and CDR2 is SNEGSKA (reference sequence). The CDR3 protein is CSARDSGRDYNEQFF. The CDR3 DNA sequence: TGCAGTGCTAGAGATTCGGGGCGGGACTACAATGAGCAGTTCTTC.

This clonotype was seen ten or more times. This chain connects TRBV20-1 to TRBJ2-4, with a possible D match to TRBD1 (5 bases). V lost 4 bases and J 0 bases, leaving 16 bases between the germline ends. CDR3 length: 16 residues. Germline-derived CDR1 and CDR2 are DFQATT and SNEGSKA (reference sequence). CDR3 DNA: TGCAGTGCTACCGCGAAGGGGCAACTAGCCAAAAACATTCAGTACTTC. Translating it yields CSATAKGQLAKNIQYF.

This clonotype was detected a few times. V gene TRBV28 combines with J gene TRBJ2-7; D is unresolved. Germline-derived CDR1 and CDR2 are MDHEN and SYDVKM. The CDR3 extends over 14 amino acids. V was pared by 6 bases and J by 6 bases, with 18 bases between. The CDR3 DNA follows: TGTGCCAGCAGCATAACTCCCACCCCTATCGAGCAGTACGTC. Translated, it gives CASSITPTPIEQYV.

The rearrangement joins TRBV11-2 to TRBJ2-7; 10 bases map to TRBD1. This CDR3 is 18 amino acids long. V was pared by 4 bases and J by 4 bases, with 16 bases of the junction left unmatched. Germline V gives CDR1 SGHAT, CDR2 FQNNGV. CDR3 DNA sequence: TGTGCCAGCAGCTCGGTGGGGCGCGGGACAGGGGAACCGTACGAGCAGTACTTC. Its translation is CASSSVGRGTGEPYEQYF.

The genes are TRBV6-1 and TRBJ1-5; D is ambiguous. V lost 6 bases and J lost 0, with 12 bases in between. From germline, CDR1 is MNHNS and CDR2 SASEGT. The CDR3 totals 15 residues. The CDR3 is CASREYSSSNQPQHF. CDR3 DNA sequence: TGTGCCAGCAGGGAGTACAGTAGTAGCAATCAGCCCCAGCATTTT.

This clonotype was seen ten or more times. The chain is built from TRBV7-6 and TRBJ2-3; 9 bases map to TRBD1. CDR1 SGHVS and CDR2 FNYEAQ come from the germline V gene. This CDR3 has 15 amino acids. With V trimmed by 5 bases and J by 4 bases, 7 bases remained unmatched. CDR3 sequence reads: CASSPGQGDADTQYF. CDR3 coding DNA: TGTGCCAGCAGCCCGGGACAGGGTGATGCAGATACGCAGTATTTT. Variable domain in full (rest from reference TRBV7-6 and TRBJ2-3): GAGVSQSPRYKVTKRGQDVALRCDPISGHVSLYWYRQALGQGPEFLTYFNYEAQQDKSGLPNDRFSAERPEGSISTLTIQRTEQRDSAMYRCASSPGQGDADTQYFGPGTRLTVL.

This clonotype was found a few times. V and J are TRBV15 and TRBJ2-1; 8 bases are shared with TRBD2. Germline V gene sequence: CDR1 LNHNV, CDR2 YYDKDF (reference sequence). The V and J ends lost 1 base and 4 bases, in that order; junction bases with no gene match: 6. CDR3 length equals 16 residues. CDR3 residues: CATSRVRSGGYNEQFF. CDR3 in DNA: TGTGCCACCAGCAGAGTTCGCAGCGGGGGTTACAATGAGCAGTTCTTC.

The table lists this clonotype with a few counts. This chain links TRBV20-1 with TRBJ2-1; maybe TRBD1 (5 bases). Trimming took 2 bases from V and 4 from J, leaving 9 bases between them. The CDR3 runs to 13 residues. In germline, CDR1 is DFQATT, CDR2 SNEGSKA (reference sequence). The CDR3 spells CSARTTVYNEQFF. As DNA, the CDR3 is TGCAGTGCTAGAACGACAGTTTACAATGAGCAGTTCTTC.

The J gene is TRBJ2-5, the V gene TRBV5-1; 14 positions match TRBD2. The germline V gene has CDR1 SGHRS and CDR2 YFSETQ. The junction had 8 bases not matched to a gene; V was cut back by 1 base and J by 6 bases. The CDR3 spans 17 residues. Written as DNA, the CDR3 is TGCGCCAGCAGCTTGCCGGAGGGACTAGCGGGGGTTAAGACCCAGTACTTC. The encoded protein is CASSLPEGLAGVKTQYF. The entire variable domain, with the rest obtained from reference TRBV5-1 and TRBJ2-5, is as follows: KAGVTQTPRYLIKTRGQQVTLSCSPISGHRSVSWYQQTPGQGLQFLFEYFSETQRNKGNFPGRFSGRQFSNSRSEMNVSTLELGDSALYLCASSLPEGLAGVKTQYFGPGTRLLVL.

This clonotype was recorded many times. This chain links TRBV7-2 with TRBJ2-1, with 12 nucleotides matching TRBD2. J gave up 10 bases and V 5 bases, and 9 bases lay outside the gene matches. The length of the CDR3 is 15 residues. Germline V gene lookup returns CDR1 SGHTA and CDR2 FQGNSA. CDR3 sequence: CASSPLTSGSGEQFF. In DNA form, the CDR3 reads TGTGCCAGCAGCCCCCTGACTAGCGGGAGCGGAGAGCAGTTCTTC.

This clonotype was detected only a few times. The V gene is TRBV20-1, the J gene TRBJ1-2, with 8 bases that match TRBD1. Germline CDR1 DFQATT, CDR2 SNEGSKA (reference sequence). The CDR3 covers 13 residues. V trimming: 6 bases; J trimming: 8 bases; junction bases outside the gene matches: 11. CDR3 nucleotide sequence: TGCAGTGCGGGGGACAGGACCTTTGGCGGCTACACCTTC. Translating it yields CSAGDRTFGGYTF.

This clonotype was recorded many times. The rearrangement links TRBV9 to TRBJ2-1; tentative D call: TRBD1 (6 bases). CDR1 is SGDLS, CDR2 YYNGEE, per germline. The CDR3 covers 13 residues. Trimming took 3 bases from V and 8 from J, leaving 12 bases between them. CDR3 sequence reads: CASSAHRVDEQFF. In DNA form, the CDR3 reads TGTGCCAGCAGCGCACACAGGGTCGATGAGCAGTTCTTC.

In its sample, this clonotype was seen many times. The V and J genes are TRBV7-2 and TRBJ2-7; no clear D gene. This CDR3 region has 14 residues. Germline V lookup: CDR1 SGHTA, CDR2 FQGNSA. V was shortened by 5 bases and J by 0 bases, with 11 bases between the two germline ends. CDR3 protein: CASSGYGNSYEQYF. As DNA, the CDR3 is TGTGCCAGCAGCGGGTACGGAAACTCCTACGAGCAGTACTTC.

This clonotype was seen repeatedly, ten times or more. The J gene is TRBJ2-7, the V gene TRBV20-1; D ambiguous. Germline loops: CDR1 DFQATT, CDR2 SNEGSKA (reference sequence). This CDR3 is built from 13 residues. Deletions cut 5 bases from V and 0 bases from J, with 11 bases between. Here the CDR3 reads CSAFSTASYEQYF. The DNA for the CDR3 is TGCAGTGCTTTTTCGACTGCCTCCTACGAGCAGTACTTC.

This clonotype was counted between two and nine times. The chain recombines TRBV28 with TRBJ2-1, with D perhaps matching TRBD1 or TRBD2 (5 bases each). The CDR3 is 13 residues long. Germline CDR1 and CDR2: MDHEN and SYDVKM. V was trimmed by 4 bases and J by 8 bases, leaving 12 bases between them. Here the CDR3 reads CASSSIGDHEQFF. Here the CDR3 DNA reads TGTGCCAGCAGTTCAATCGGGGACCATGAGCAGTTCTTC.

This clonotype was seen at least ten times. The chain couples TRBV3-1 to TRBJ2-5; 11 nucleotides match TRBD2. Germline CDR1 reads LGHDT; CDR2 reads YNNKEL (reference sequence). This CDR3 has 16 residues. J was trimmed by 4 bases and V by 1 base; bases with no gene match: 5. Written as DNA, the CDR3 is TGTGCCAGCAGCCAAGGACTAGCGGGGATTGGAGAGACCCAGTACTTC. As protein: CASSQGLAGIGETQYF.

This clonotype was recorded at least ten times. CDR3 region: CASSLERPGEQYF. The DNA for the CDR3 is TGTGCCAGCAGCTTGGAGCGACCGGGCGAGCAGTACTTC. The V call is TRBV5-6, the J call TRBJ2-7; D not resolved. V lost 0 bases to trimming and J lost 6 bases, with 10 bases between them. The germline V gene has CDR1 SGHDT and CDR2 YYEEEE. The CDR3 is 13 amino acids. The whole variable domain, remainder taken from reference TRBV5-6 and TRBJ2-7, is DAGVTQSPTHLIKTRGQQVTLRCSPKSGHDTVSWYQQALGQGPQFIFQYYEEEERQRGNFPDRFSGHQFPNYSSELNVNALLLGDSALYLCASSLERPGEQYFGPGTRLTVT.

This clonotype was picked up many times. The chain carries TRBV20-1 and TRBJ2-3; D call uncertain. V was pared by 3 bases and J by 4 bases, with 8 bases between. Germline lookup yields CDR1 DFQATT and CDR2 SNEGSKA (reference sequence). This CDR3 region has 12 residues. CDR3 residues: CSARFGPDTQYF. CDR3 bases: TGCAGTGCTAGGTTCGGTCCAGATACGCAGTATTTT.

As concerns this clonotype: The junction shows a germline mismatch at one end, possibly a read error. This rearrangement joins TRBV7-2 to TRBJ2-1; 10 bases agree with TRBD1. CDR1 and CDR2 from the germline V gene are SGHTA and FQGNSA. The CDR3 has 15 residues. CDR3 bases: TGTGCCAGCAGCTGGACAGGGGGGTCCTACAATGAGCGGTTCTTC. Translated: CASSWTGGSYNERFF.

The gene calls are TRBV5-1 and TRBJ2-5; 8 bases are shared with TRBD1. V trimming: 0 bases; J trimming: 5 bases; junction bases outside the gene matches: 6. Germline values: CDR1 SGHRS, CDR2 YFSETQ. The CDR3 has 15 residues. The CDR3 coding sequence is TGCGCCAGCAGCTTGGGGGACAGGACTTGGGAGACCCAGTACTTC. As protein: CASSLGDRTWETQYF.

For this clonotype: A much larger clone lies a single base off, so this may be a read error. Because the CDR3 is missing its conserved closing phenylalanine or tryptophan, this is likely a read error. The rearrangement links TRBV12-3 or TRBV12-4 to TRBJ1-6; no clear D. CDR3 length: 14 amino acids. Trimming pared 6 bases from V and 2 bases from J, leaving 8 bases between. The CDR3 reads CASSGHAYNSPLHC. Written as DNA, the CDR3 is TGTGCCAGCAGCGGGCACGCCTATAATTCACCCCTCCACTGT.

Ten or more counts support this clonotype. In DNA form, the CDR3 reads TGTGCCAGCAGAGGGACTAGCTCCGGGCGGGAGCAGTACTTC. Amino acid sequence: CASRGTSSGREQYF. The rearrangement uses TRBV2 and TRBJ2-7; 9 bases are shared with TRBD2. Germline V gene data show CDR1 as SNHLY and CDR2 as FYNNEI. The CDR3 length is 14 residues. J gave up 7 bases and V 6 bases, and 10 bases lay outside the gene matches.

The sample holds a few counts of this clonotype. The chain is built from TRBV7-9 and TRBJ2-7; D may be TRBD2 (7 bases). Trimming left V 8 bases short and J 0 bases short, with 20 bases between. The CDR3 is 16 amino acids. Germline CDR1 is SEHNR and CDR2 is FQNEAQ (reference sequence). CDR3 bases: TGTGCCAGCGGCTCCCCCTGGGGGGGGCCCTCCTACGAGCAGTACTTC. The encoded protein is CASGSPWGGPSYEQYF.

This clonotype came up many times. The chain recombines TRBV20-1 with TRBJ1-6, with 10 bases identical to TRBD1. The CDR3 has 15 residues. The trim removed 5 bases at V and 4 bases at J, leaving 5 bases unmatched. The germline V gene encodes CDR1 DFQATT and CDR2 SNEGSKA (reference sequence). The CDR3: CSASGDRGYNSPLHF. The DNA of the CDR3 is TGCAGTGCTTCAGGGGACAGGGGATATAATTCACCCCTCCACTTT.

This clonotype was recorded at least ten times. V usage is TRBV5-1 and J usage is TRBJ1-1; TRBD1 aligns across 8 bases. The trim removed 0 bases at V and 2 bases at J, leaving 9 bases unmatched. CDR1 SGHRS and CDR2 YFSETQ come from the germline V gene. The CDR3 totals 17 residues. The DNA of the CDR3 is TGCGCCAGCAGCTTGGCTGGACAGGGAGGGGGAAACACTGAAGCTTTCTTT. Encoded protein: CASSLAGQGGGNTEAFF.